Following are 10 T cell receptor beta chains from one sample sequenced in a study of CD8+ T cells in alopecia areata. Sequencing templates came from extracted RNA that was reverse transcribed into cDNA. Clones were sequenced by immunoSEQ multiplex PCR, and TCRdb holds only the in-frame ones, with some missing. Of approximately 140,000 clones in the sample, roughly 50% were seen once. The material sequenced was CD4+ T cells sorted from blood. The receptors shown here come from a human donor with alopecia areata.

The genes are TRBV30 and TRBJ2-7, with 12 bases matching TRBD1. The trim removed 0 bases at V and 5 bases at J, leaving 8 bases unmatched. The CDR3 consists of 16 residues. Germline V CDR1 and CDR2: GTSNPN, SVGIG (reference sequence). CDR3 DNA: TGTGCCTGGAGTGTAGGGGTTGGGACAGGGGGCCACGAGCAGTACTTC. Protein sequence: CAWSVGVGTGGHEQYF.

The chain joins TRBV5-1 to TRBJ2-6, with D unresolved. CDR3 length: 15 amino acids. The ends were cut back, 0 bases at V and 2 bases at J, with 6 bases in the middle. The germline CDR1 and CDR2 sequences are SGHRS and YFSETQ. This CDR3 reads CASSLGEAGANVLTF. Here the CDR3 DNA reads TGCGCCAGCAGCTTGGGAGAGGCTGGGGCCAACGTCCTGACTTTC.

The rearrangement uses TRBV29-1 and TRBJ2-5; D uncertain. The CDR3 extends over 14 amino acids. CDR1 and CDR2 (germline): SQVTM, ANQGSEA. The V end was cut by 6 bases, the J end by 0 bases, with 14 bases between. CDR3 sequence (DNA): TGCAGCGTGGGTTTAGCCCAGTACCAAGAGACCCAGTACTTC. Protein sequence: CSVGLAQYQETQYF.

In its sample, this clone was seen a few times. CDR3 protein: CSVAQKLAGHEQYF. The CDR3, as DNA: TGCAGCGTCGCGCAGAAATTAGCGGGACACGAGCAGTACTTC. The genes are TRBV29-1 and TRBJ2-7; 8 nucleotides line up with TRBD2. Germline values: CDR1 SQVTM, CDR2 ANQGSEA. V trimming: 6 bases; J trimming: 5 bases; junction bases outside the gene matches: 12. This CDR3 is 14 amino acids long.

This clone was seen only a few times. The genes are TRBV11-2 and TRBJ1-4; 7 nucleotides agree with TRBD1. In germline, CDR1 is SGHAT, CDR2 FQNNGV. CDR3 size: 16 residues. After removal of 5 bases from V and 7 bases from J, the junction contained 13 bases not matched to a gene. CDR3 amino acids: CASSPKGTDATEKLFF. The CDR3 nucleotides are TGTGCCAGCAGCCCCAAGGGGACAGACGCTACTGAAAAACTGTTTTTT. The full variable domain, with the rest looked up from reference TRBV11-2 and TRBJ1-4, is EAGVAQSPRYKIIEKRQSVAFWCNPISGHATLYWYQQILGQGPKLLIQFQNNGVVDDSQLPKDRFSAERLKGVDSTLKIQPAKLEDSAVYLCASSPKGTDATEKLFFGSGTQLSVL.

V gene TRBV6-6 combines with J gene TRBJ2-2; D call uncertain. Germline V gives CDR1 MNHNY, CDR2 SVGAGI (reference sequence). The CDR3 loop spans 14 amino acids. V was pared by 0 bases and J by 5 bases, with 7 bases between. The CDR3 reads CASSYSGRTGELFF. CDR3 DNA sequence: TGTGCCAGCAGTTACTCGGGTCGAACCGGGGAGCTGTTTTTT.

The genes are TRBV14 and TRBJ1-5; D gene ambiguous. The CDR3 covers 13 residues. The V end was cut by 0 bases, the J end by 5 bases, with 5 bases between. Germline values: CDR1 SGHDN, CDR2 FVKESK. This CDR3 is CASSQDKDQPQHF. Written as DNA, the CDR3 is TGTGCCAGCAGCCAAGATAAGGATCAGCCCCAGCATTTT. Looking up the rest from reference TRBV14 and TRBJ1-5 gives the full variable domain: EAGVTQFPSHSVIEKGQTVTLRCDPISGHDNLYWYRRVMGKEIKFLLHFVKESKQDESGMPNNRFLAERTGGTYSTLKVQPAELEDSGVYFCASSQDKDQPQHFGDGTRLSIL.

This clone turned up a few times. For the CDR3, the DNA is TGTGCCTGGAGTGTACTTTGGGGACAGCACGAGCAGTACTTC. Amino acids: CAWSVLWGQHEQYF. The rearrangement joins TRBV30 to TRBJ2-7; TRBD1 matches 7 bases. V was clipped by 0 bases and J by 5 bases; unmatched bases: 7. CDR1 and CDR2 from the germline V gene are GTSNPN and SVGIG (reference sequence). CDR3 length: 14 residues.

Written as DNA, the CDR3 is TGCAGCGTCCGAGACCTTATGTACGAGCAGTACTTC. This codes for CSVRDLMYEQYF. The V gene is TRBV29-1, the J gene TRBJ2-7; no definite D call. Trimming cost V 6 bases and J 4 bases, with 13 bases left between them. From germline, CDR1 is SQVTM and CDR2 ANQGSEA. This CDR3 comprises 12 residues.

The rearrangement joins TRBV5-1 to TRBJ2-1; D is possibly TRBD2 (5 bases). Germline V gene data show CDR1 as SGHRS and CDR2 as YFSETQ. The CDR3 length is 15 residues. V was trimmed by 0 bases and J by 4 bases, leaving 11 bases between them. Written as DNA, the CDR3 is TGCGCCAGCAGCTTGGCCGCCGGGGAATACAATGAGCAGTTCTTC. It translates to CASSLAAGEYNEQFF.